Following are 27 T cell receptor beta chains from one sample sequenced in a study of beta chain features in type 1 diabetes. Study-level points and caveats: Shortening that was moderate but significant affected the TCRB CDR3s of Type 1 diabetes patients in all four CD4+ subsets.

The investigators reverse transcribed all of the isolated RNA, so they sequenced expressed TCRB transcripts. The assay was immunoSEQ multiplex PCR, and TCRdb's table has in-frame clones only and misses some. The data hold about 700,000 clones, with about an eighth observed a single time. These receptors are not linked to any known antigen. Sequenced: naive CD4+ T cells from blood. The receptors shown here come from a man in his late teens or twenties with type 1 diabetes.

The rearrangement joins TRBV7-9 to TRBJ1-1; unclear D gene. This CDR3 is built from 13 residues. Germline CDR1 SEHNR, CDR2 FQNEAQ (reference sequence). The germline V and J ends were trimmed by 5 bases and 11 bases, with 18 bases remaining between them. The CDR3 DNA reads as TGTGCCAGCAGCCCCAACGCGGCTATTGCGGCTTTCTTT. Translating it yields CASSPNAAIAAFF.

The chain employs TRBV7-8 and TRBJ1-2; tentative D call: TRBD1 (5 bases). CDR3 length: 14 residues. Looked up from germline, CDR1 is SGHVS and CDR2 is FQNEAQ. With 1 base removed from V and 4 bases from J, the gap between germline ends came to 10 bases. CDR3 sequence: CASSLEAGPYGYTF. The CDR3 bases are TGTGCCAGCAGCTTAGAGGCGGGGCCCTATGGCTACACCTTC. Together with reference TRBV7-8 and TRBJ1-2, the CDR3 gives the full variable domain: GAGVSQSPRYKVAKRGQDVALRCDPISGHVSLFWYQQALGQGPEFLTYFQNEAQLDKSGLPSDRFFAERPEGSVSTLKIQRTQQEDSAVYLCASSLEAGPYGYTFGSGTRLTVV.

In its sample, this clone was seen a few times. The rearrangement links TRBV27 to TRBJ1-4; 10 nucleotides line up with TRBD1. CDR1 and CDR2 from the germline V gene are MNHEY and SMNVEV (reference sequence). CDR3 length: 16 amino acids. The junction had 11 bases not matched to a gene; V was cut back by 5 bases and J by 8 bases. This CDR3 reads CASSTLLRDRGEKLFF. CDR3 coding DNA: TGTGCCAGCAGTACTCTCCTTCGGGACAGGGGCGAAAAACTGTTTTTT. Using reference TRBV27 and TRBJ1-4 for the parts outside the CDR3, the full variable domain is EAQVTQNPRYLITVTGKKLTVTCSQNMNHEYMSWYRQDPGLGLRQIYYSMNVEVTDKGDVPEGYKVSRKEKRNFPLILESPSPNQTSLYFCASSTLLRDRGEKLFFGSGTQLSVL.

This clone was found a few times. The rearrangement joins TRBV25-1 to TRBJ2-7; D remains unclear. CDR3 size: 13 residues. Trimming took off 2 bases at V and 2 bases at J, with 7 bases between the two ends. CDR1 and CDR2 from the germline V gene are MGHDK and SYGVNS. In DNA form, the CDR3 reads TGTGCCAGCAGTGAACAGCCAGCCTACGAGCAGTACTTC. This gives the protein CASSEQPAYEQYF.

This clone appeared a few times. Additional DNA sequences in this sample encode the identical CDR3. This chain connects TRBV13 to TRBJ1-2; D uncertain. V lost 0 bases, J lost 8 bases, and 7 bases lay in between. This CDR3 is built from 12 residues. The germline gives CDR1 PRHDT, CDR2 FYEKMQ (reference sequence). The CDR3 reads CASSLGPYGYTF. CDR3 bases: TGTGCCAGCAGCTTAGGCCCATACGGCTACACCTTC. Full variable domain (missing parts from reference TRBV13 and TRBJ1-2): AAGVIQSPRHLIKEKRETATLKCYPIPRHDTVYWYQQGPGQDPQFLISFYEKMQSDKGSIPDRFSAQQFSDYHSELNMSSLELGDSALYFCASSLGPYGYTFGSGTRLTVV.

This clone showed up just a few times. This chain uses TRBV19 with TRBJ2-6; TRBD1 might be the D (5 bases). The CDR3 loop spans 17 amino acids. Germline assignment: CDR1 LNHDA and CDR2 SQIVND (reference sequence). Between the trimmed V and J ends, which lost 6 bases and 1 base, there was a span of 16 bases. The CDR3 DNA follows: TGTGCCAGTAGCACCACCCCACAGGAGTCTGGGGCCAACGTCCTGACTTTC. This translates into CASSTTPQESGANVLTF.

CDR3 in amino acids: CASGTGGETQYF. CDR3 in DNA: TGTGCCAGCGGGACCGGCGGGGAGACCCAGTACTTC. The J gene is TRBJ2-5, the V gene TRBV9; D may match TRBD1 or TRBD2 (5 bases each). Germline V gene sequence: CDR1 SGDLS, CDR2 YYNGEE. V lost 7 bases, J lost 5 bases, and 12 bases lay in between. There are 12 residues in the CDR3.

This chain joins TRBV7-9 and TRBJ2-7; 8 bases line up with TRBD1. The junction had 2 bases not matched to a gene; V was cut back by 4 bases and J by 3 bases. The CDR3 is 13 amino acids. Germline-derived CDR1 and CDR2 are SEHNR and FQNEAQ (reference sequence). The CDR3 coding sequence is TGTGCCAGCAGCTCCACAGGGGGCTACGAGCAGTACTTC. This gives the protein CASSSTGGYEQYF. The complete variable domain, with remaining parts taken from reference TRBV7-9 and TRBJ2-7, reads DTGVSQNPRHKITKRGQNVTFRCDPISEHNRLYWYRQTLGQGPEFLTYFQNEAQLEKSRLLSDRFSAERPKGSFSTLEIQRTEQGDSAMYLCASSSTGGYEQYFGPGTRLTVT.

This clone was recorded a few times. The chain links TRBV5-1 to TRBJ1-6; D may be TRBD1 (6 bases). CDR1 and CDR2 from the germline V gene are SGHRS and YFSETQ. This CDR3 comprises 15 residues. V lost 1 base and J 7 bases, leaving 12 bases between the germline ends. The DNA of the CDR3 is TGCGCCAGCAGCTTGCTGAACAGGGAGAATTCACCCCTCCACTTT. Its translation: CASSLLNRENSPLHF.

A few counts support this clone. The chain uses TRBV5-1 and TRBJ1-1; D might be TRBD1 (5 bases). The CDR3 consists of 14 residues. Germline lookup yields CDR1 SGHRS and CDR2 YFSETQ. V was pared by 7 bases and J by 1 base, with 14 bases between. In DNA, the CDR3 is TGCGCCAGCCACAACGAGAGGGGGAACACTGAAGCTTTCTTT. Translation: CASHNERGNTEAFF.

This clone has a handful of counts. The V and J genes are TRBV30 and TRBJ2-7; no definite D call. This CDR3 has 12 amino acids. Germline V gene lookup returns CDR1 GTSNPN and CDR2 SVGIG (reference sequence). With 4 bases removed from V and 4 bases from J, the gap between germline ends came to 11 bases. For the CDR3, the DNA is TGTGCCTGGAATATAGGCTTATACGAGCAGTACTTC. Translation gives CAWNIGLYEQYF.

Of note for this clone: Other DNA sequences in this sample translate to the same CDR3. V usage is TRBV30 and J usage is TRBJ2-7, with D hard to call. The germline gives CDR1 GTSNPN, CDR2 SVGIG (reference sequence). The CDR3 is 11 residues long. Trimming left V 0 bases short and J 6 bases short, with 6 bases between. CDR3 sequence: CAWSVGLEQYF. DNA of the CDR3: TGTGCCTGGAGTGTGGGTCTCGAGCAGTACTTC.

This clone was counted a few times. The J gene is TRBJ1-2, the V gene TRBV5-1, with 7 nucleotides matching TRBD1. This CDR3 spans 14 amino acids. The trim removed 7 bases at V and 5 bases at J, leaving 11 bases unmatched. Germline V gives CDR1 SGHRS, CDR2 YFSETQ. The CDR3 spells CASGDLTGRYGYTF. CDR3 bases: TGCGCCAGCGGCGACCTGACAGGGAGGTATGGCTACACCTTC. Drawing the rest from reference TRBV5-1 and TRBJ1-2, the complete variable domain is KAGVTQTPRYLIKTRGQQVTLSCSPISGHRSVSWYQQTPGQGLQFLFEYFSETQRNKGNFPGRFSGRQFSNSRSEMNVSTLELGDSALYLCASGDLTGRYGYTFGSGTRLTVV.

This clone was seen once. V usage is TRBV30 and J usage is TRBJ1-2, with a possible D match to TRBD1 (6 bases). Germline CDR1 and CDR2: GTSNPN and SVGIG (reference sequence). V lost 0 bases, J lost 8 bases, and 13 bases lay in between. The CDR3 contains 13 residues. The CDR3 DNA follows: TGTGCCTGGAGTGTCATGGAGGGGGGGGGCTACACCTTC. Encoded protein: CAWSVMEGGGYTF.

The chain carries TRBV5-1 and TRBJ2-3, with 7 bases matching TRBD1. CDR1 and CDR2 from the germline V gene are SGHRS and YFSETQ. The ends lost 4 bases at V and 3 bases at J; junction bases unmatched: 5. The CDR3 is 14 amino acids. DNA of the CDR3: TGCGCCAGCAGCACAGGGGATCCTACAGATACGCAGTATTTT. Its translation: CASSTGDPTDTQYF.

This clone occurred a few times. This sequence joins TRBV2 and TRBJ2-5; D ambiguous. Trimming cost V 2 bases and J 1 base, with 5 bases left between them. The CDR3 is made up of 13 amino acids. The germline gives CDR1 SNHLY, CDR2 FYNNEI. CDR3 region: CASSEWSQETQYF. The CDR3 DNA reads TGTGCCAGCAGTGAATGGTCCCAAGAGACCCAGTACTTC.

There are a few counts of this clone. This chain joins TRBV28 and TRBJ2-1; possible D gene TRBD2, 6 bases. This CDR3 is 17 amino acids long. The V end lost 4 bases, the J end lost 2 bases, and 18 bases lay between the germline ends. Germline lookup yields CDR1 MDHEN and CDR2 SYDVKM. CDR3 in DNA: TGTGCCAGCAGTTCCCCGGAGGCGGGGACCCCCTACAATGAGCAGTTCTTC. Encoded protein: CASSSPEAGTPYNEQFF.

This chain joins TRBV6-5 and TRBJ1-3, with a possible D match to TRBD1 (6 bases). This CDR3 has 15 amino acids. Trimming removed 2 bases from V and 1 base from J, with 9 bases in between. Looked up from germline, CDR1 is MNHEY and CDR2 is SVGAGI. The CDR3: CASSYLQGSGNTIYF. CDR3 bases: TGTGCCAGCAGTTACCTACAGGGTTCTGGAAACACCATATATTTT.

The chain recombines TRBV6-1 with TRBJ2-3, with D tentatively TRBD2 (7 bases). The germline V and J ends were trimmed by 9 bases and 4 bases, with 17 bases remaining between them. The CDR3 sequence is 14 residues long. CDR1 MNHNS and CDR2 SASEGT come from the germline V gene. CDR3 in amino acids: CASRKLGGADTQYF. CDR3 bases: TGTGCCAGTAGAAAACTAGGGGGGGCAGATACGCAGTATTTT.

This clone was seen only a few times. The V call is TRBV7-2, the J call TRBJ1-5, with D hard to call. V gave up 5 bases and J gave up 6 bases, with 20 bases separating them. This CDR3 has 16 amino acids. Germline lookup yields CDR1 SGHTA and CDR2 FQGNSA. The CDR3 loop is CASSGSGGPVGQPQHF. The CDR3 region has the DNA TGTGCCAGCAGCGGCTCGGGTGGCCCGGTTGGTCAGCCCCAGCATTTT.

The V call is TRBV5-1, the J call TRBJ1-6, with TRBD1 matching over 8 bases. With V trimmed by 3 bases and J by 9 bases, 5 bases remained unmatched. CDR1 is SGHRS, CDR2 YFSETQ, per germline. The CDR3 length is 14 residues. CDR3 sequence: CASSSDREFSPLHF. CDR3 nucleotide sequence: TGCGCCAGCAGCTCGGACAGGGAGTTTTCACCCCTCCACTTT. Based on the CDR3 plus reference TRBV5-1 and TRBJ1-6, the full variable domain is KAGVTQTPRYLIKTRGQQVTLSCSPISGHRSVSWYQQTPGQGLQFLFEYFSETQRNKGNFPGRFSGRQFSNSRSEMNVSTLELGDSALYLCASSSDREFSPLHFGNGTRLTVT.

This chain connects TRBV29-1 to TRBJ2-5, with TRBD2 identical over 8 bases. V trimming: 7 bases; J trimming: 1 base; junction bases outside the gene matches: 5. Per the germline V gene, CDR1 is SQVTM and CDR2 is ANQGSEA. The length of the CDR3 is 13 residues. CDR3 protein: CSEGSGAQETQYF. For the CDR3, the DNA is TGCAGCGAAGGTAGCGGGGCCCAAGAGACCCAGTACTTC.

In this sample, this clone turned up a few times. The CDR3, as DNA: TGCGCCAGCAGCCTTGATCCATCGGGGGCTGAAGCTTTCTTT. Its protein product is CASSLDPSGAEAFF. The chain couples TRBV5-1 to TRBJ1-1, with D possibly TRBD1 on 5 matching bases. This CDR3 comprises 14 residues. Germline CDR1 SGHRS, CDR2 YFSETQ. V was clipped by 4 bases and J by 6 bases, with 16 bases between them.

CDR3 DNA sequence: TGCGCCAGCAGACTTACTAGCGGGAGTCAAGAGACCCAGTACTTC. Encoded protein: CASRLTSGSQETQYF. The genes are TRBV5-1 and TRBJ2-5; 11 bases fit TRBD2. Germline V lookup: CDR1 SGHRS, CDR2 YFSETQ. Trimming at V came to 5 bases and at J to 2 bases, leaving 5 bases not matched to a gene. The CDR3 covers 15 residues.

This clone was seen more than once but under ten times. The rearrangement uses TRBV19 and TRBJ1-2, with D unresolved. CDR3 length: 15 amino acids. CDR1 is LNHDA, CDR2 SQIVND, per germline (reference sequence). V lost 5 bases and J lost 6, with 19 bases in between. The CDR3 loop is CASSPNPGKLHGYTF. CDR3 nucleotides: TGTGCCAGTAGTCCCAATCCGGGAAAGCTCCATGGCTACACCTTC.

The rearrangement uses TRBV15 and TRBJ2-5; 8 bases align to TRBD1. The CDR3 totals 14 residues. Losses at the gene ends were 5 bases for V and 5 bases for J; bases not matched to a gene: 7. Per the germline V gene, CDR1 is LNHNV and CDR2 is YYDKDF (reference sequence). The CDR3 region has the DNA TGTGCCACCAGCCCCGGGACAGGTTTCGAGACCCAGTACTTC. Translated: CATSPGTGFETQYF.

This clone was seen only a few times. The genes are TRBV10-2 and TRBJ2-7, with 9 positions matching TRBD1. CDR1 and CDR2 (germline): WSHSY, SAAADI. The CDR3 contains 13 residues. The V gene end was trimmed by 3 bases and the J gene end by 4 bases; junction bases not matched to a gene: 1. In nucleotides, the CDR3 is TGCGCCAGCAGTGACGGGACAGGGTACGAGCAGTACTTC. This encodes CASSDGTGYEQYF.